These 22 T cell receptor beta chains originate from one sample sequenced in a study of blood T cells in healthy people across ages. A sample-barcoded 5' primer and a J-beta primer mix were used in a second PCR of roughly 6 to 11 cycles. TCRdb ran MiXCR on the 5' RACE reads and lists one entry per CDR3 protein. The sample includes 850,000 to 1,000,000 distinct CDR3 sequences, roughly 51% seen only once; the top ten take about a fifth. The specimen sequenced was blood. The receptors were sampled from a woman aged 55-69 years in good health.

CDR3 nucleotides: TGTGCCAGCAGAGTGGCGTACAATGAGCAGTACTTC. Its protein is CASRVAYNEQYF. This chain connects TRBV7-2 to TRBJ2-1; no reliable D call. The better agreement between TRBJ2-7 and the DNA end casts doubt on the J call. Per the germline V gene, CDR1 is SGHTA and CDR2 is FQGNSA. There are 12 residues in the CDR3.

This clonotype has a handful of counts. This sequence joins TRBV7-9 and TRBJ2-7; D is uncertain. Trimming pared 5 bases from V and 0 bases from J, leaving 17 bases between. This CDR3 comprises 16 residues. Looked up from germline, CDR1 is SEHNR and CDR2 is FQNEAQ (reference sequence). The CDR3 nucleotides read TGTGCCAGCAGCCCCCCCATAAAGGGAAGCTCCTACGAGCAGTACTTC. This translates into CASSPPIKGSSYEQYF.

The chain couples TRBV4-2 to TRBJ1-5; D not certain. Germline V lookup: CDR1 LGHNA, CDR2 YNFKEQ. The CDR3 is 15 amino acids. The germline V and J ends were trimmed by 0 bases and 3 bases, with 9 bases remaining between them. The CDR3 nucleotides read TGTGCCAGCAGCCAAGATAAGGGTAACAATCAGCCCCAGCATTTT. Its protein product is CASSQDKGNNQPQHF.

This chain uses TRBV29-1 with TRBJ2-5, with unresolved D. The J call may be wrong; the DNA end is better matched by TRBJ2-7. This CDR3 has 12 residues. Germline V gene lookup returns CDR1 SQVTM and CDR2 ANQGSEA. The CDR3 loop reads CSVEVTGYEQYF. The CDR3 DNA is TGCAGCGTTGAGGTAACGGGCTACGAGCAGTACTTC.

This clonotype occurred a few times. The CDR3: CSAARHNEQFF. CDR3 nucleotide sequence: TGCAGTGCCGCCAGACACAATGAGCAGTTCTTC. V gene TRBV20-1 combines with J gene TRBJ2-1; no firm D call. CDR1 DFQATT and CDR2 SNEGSKA come from the germline V gene (reference sequence). The V and J ends lost 6 bases and 5 bases respectively, with 8 bases between them. The CDR3 totals 11 residues.

The table lists this clonotype with a few counts. This chain uses TRBV27 with TRBJ2-3; the D gene is possibly TRBD2 (6 bases). V dropped 8 bases and J dropped 0 bases, with 15 bases sitting between them. The CDR3 is made up of 15 amino acids. CDR1 is MNHEY, CDR2 SMNVEV, per germline (reference sequence). CDR3 DNA sequence: TGTGCCAGCGTCAAGCTTAGCGGCAGCACAGATACGCAGTATTTT. It yields the protein CASVKLSGSTDTQYF.

This chain links TRBV15 with TRBJ2-1; 8 bases align to TRBD1. Germline V gene sequence: CDR1 LNHNV, CDR2 YYDKDF (reference sequence). V gave up 1 base and J gave up 7 bases; unmatched junction bases: 9. There are 16 residues in the CDR3. The CDR3 spells CATSRGRTGSENEQFF. As DNA, the CDR3 is TGTGCCACCAGCAGAGGTCGGACAGGGTCGGAAAATGAGCAGTTCTTC.

The genes are TRBV20-1 and TRBJ2-7, with a possible D match to TRBD2 (6 bases). CDR1 is DFQATT and CDR2 is SNEGSKA in the germline V gene (reference sequence). The V end was cut by 1 base, the J end by 1 base, with 11 bases between. The CDR3 runs 14 residues. The CDR3 here is CSARVAGISYEQYF. CDR3 sequence (DNA): TGCAGTGCTAGAGTTGCGGGAATTTCCTACGAGCAGTACTTC.

This clonotype has more than one count but fewer than ten. The CDR3 region has the DNA TGTGCCAGCAGTGAGCAGGGAGGTGGCCAGTACTTC. It specifies CASSEQGGGQYF. The chain couples TRBV25-1 to TRBJ2-5, with a weak D call TRBD2 (6 bases). Germline V gene lookup returns CDR1 MGHDK and CDR2 SYGVNS. The CDR3 is made up of 12 amino acids. The germline V and J ends were trimmed by 3 bases and 10 bases, with 12 bases remaining between them.

This chain connects TRBV4-2 to TRBJ1-5, with no clear D. CDR1 is LGHNA, CDR2 YNFKEQ, per germline. CDR3 size: 15 residues. V gave up 0 bases and J gave up 4 bases, with 10 bases separating them. The CDR3 is CASSQDGTGNQPQHF. In DNA form, the CDR3 reads TGTGCCAGCAGCCAAGATGGAACGGGGAATCAGCCCCAGCATTTT.

The chain joins TRBV5-1 to TRBJ2-3; D is possibly TRBD1 (6 bases). The germline V gene encodes CDR1 SGHRS and CDR2 YFSETQ. Trimming cost V 7 bases and J 4 bases, with 10 bases left between them. This CDR3 is built from 12 residues. CDR3 sequence: CASAAGADTQYF. As DNA, the CDR3 is TGCGCCAGCGCTGCAGGGGCAGATACGCAGTATTTT.

This sequence joins TRBV7-9 and TRBJ2-1; TRBD2 matches 9 bases. The J call is uncertain, as TRBJ2-7 better fits the DNA end. The CDR3 consists of 17 residues. Germline lookup yields CDR1 SEHNR and CDR2 FQNEAQ (reference sequence). The CDR3 nucleotides read TGTGCCAGCAGCTGGGGAGTTAGCGGGAGCTCCTACAATGAGCAGTACTTC. Translated, it gives CASSWGVSGSSYNEQYF.

V usage is TRBV13 and J usage is TRBJ2-1; 7 bases are shared with TRBD1. Looked up from germline, CDR1 is PRHDT and CDR2 is FYEKMQ (reference sequence). Germline trimming cut 6 bases from V and 0 bases from J; bases unmatched to any gene: 8. This CDR3 is built from 16 residues. The DNA for the CDR3 is TGTGCCAGCAGTTACAGGGGTCGGAGCTCCTACAATGAGCAGTTCTTC. Protein sequence: CASSYRGRSSYNEQFF.

This chain uses TRBV20-1 with TRBJ2-7; 9 positions agree with TRBD2. The germline CDR1 and CDR2 sequences are DFQATT and SNEGSKA (reference sequence). CDR3 length equals 14 residues. V lost 7 bases and J lost 3; bases outside the gene matches: 10. The CDR3 is CSVRGGLAVYEQYF. CDR3 DNA sequence: TGCAGTGTTAGGGGGGGACTAGCAGTCTACGAGCAGTACTTC.

The genes are TRBV20-1 and TRBJ2-4, with D tentatively TRBD1 or TRBD2 (5 bases each). CDR1 is DFQATT and CDR2 is SNEGSKA in the germline V gene (reference sequence). V lost 5 bases and J lost 0, with 11 bases in between. The CDR3 contains 14 residues. CDR3 sequence: CSAGTGLAKNIQYF. Here the CDR3 DNA reads TGCAGTGCTGGGACCGGGCTAGCCAAAAACATTCAGTACTTC.

The chain joins TRBV20-1 to TRBJ2-7, with TRBD1 matching over 9 bases. V gave up 4 bases and J gave up 5 bases; unmatched junction bases: 12. CDR1 is DFQATT and CDR2 is SNEGSKA in the germline V gene (reference sequence). This CDR3 spans 15 amino acids. The CDR3 reads CSATILGTGRDEQYF. CDR3 sequence (DNA): TGCAGTGCTACTATACTTGGGACAGGGAGGGACGAGCAGTACTTC.

This chain joins TRBV11-2 and TRBJ2-3, with TRBD2 identical over 9 bases. V dropped 2 bases and J dropped 11; count of bases not matched to a gene: 2. Germline CDR1 and CDR2: SGHAT and FQNNGV. The CDR3 runs 12 residues. The CDR3 reads CASSLSREGQYF. CDR3 in DNA: TGTGCCAGCAGCTTATCGCGGGAGGGGCAGTATTTT.

The chain is built from TRBV6-5 and TRBJ2-4, with no clear D. This CDR3 is 14 amino acids long. V was clipped by 6 bases and J by 6 bases, with 15 bases between them. Germline CDR1 reads MNHEY; CDR2 reads SVGAGI. CDR3 DNA sequence: TGTGCCAGCAGACCACCGGCAATAGCAAACATTCAGTACTTC. It codes for CASRPPAIANIQYF.

V is TRBV4-1 and J is TRBJ2-1; D gene unclear. The J call may be incorrect, as the DNA end agrees better with TRBJ2-7. CDR1 and CDR2 from the germline V gene are MGHRA and YSYEKL. This CDR3 has 14 residues. CDR3 nucleotides: TGCGCCAGCAGCCAAGACCACTCCTACAATGAGCAGTACTTC. Amino acid sequence: CASSQDHSYNEQYF.

The chain uses TRBV18 and TRBJ2-3, with D possibly matching TRBD2 (5 bases). Per germline, CDR1 KGHSH and CDR2 LQKENI. CDR3 length: 13 residues. The V end was cut by 3 bases, the J end by 5 bases, with 9 bases between. This CDR3 reads CASSPLGIDTQYF. CDR3 nucleotide sequence: TGTGCCAGCTCACCTCTCGGGATAGATACGCAGTATTTT.

As DNA, the CDR3 is TGTGCCAGCAGCTCCGGTGTGTCCTCTGGGGCCAACGTCCTGACTTTC. Its protein is CASSSGVSSGANVLTF. This chain links TRBV7-9 with TRBJ2-6; D gene unclear. V lost 4 bases, J lost 0 bases, and 10 bases lay in between. The germline gives CDR1 SEHNR, CDR2 FQNEAQ (reference sequence). This CDR3 spans 16 amino acids.

Only a few counts were recorded for this clonotype. This chain uses TRBV2 with TRBJ2-3, with 7 bases aligning to TRBD1. This CDR3 spans 14 amino acids. Looked up from germline, CDR1 is SNHLY and CDR2 is FYNNEI. J was trimmed by 5 bases and V by 2 bases; bases with no gene match: 4. The CDR3 sequence: CASSETRGRDTQYF. In DNA form, the CDR3 reads TGTGCCAGCAGTGAAACGAGGGGGCGAGATACGCAGTATTTT.